These T cell receptor beta chains were read from a single sample in a study of blood T cell repertoires in COVID-19. Sequencing was performed with immunoSEQ multiplex PCR; in TCRdb, only in-frame clones are kept and a portion is missing. The sample holds around 100,000 clones, roughly 84% seen once. The sequenced material came from peripheral blood. The receptor source for this set is a man aged 70-80 years with active or convalescent COVID-19. Each CDR3 is given with its conserved first and last residue. Each record gives: J gene, V gene, CDR3 protein.

TRBJ2-3 | TRBV7-2 | CASSLAGPLDTQYF
TRBJ1-6 | TRBV6-5 | CASSLTRTGHSPLHF
TRBJ1-5 | TRBV5-1 | CASSLTGLKPQPQHF
TRBJ1-6 | TRBV9 | CASSGQGYSPLHF
TRBJ2-7 | TRBV7-9 | CASSLGTSGDEQYF
TRBJ2-7 | TRBV5-1 | CASSSSGTGVEQYF
TRBJ1-5 | TRBV19 | CASSIGGGQGGQPQHF
TRBJ1-1 | TRBV7-3 | CASSQDRNTEAFF
TRBJ1-3 | TRBV9 | CASSVGTTLGSSGNTIYF
TRBJ1-1 | TRBV2 | CASGDSEAFF
TRBJ1-1 | TRBV5-1 | CASSRDSRPLNTEAFF
TRBJ1-4 | TRBV25-1 | CASSPVRGDNEKLFF
TRBJ2-7 | TRBV3-1/TRBV3-2 | CASSQDLSGYEQYF
TRBJ1-4 | TRBV10-3 | CAIWDSYNEKLFF
TRBJ1-5 | TRBV4-1 | CASSQVFVNQPQHF
TRBJ1-1 | TRBV12-5 | CASGLSGAGTEAFF
TRBJ2-1 | TRBV15 | CATSTGSRGVNEQFF
TRBJ1-1 | TRBV5-6 | CASSDRMNTEAFF
TRBJ2-7 | TRBV3-1/TRBV3-2 | CASSQDQATPYEQYF
TRBJ2-6 | TRBV5-6 | CASIGLTPSSGANVLTF
TRBJ2-3 | TRBV24-1 | CATSDPGLAQGTDTQYF
TRBJ2-3 | TRBV6-9 | CASRAGTSGAKLTDTQYF
TRBJ2-2 | TRBV3-1/TRBV3-2 | CASSSKSGGNTGELFF
TRBJ1-1 | TRBV7-6 | CASSPHGGAGAEAFF
TRBJ2-5 | TRBV6-1 | CASSERWRETQYF
TRBJ1-2 | TRBV4-1 | CASSQGRPPGALYGYTF
TRBJ1-3 | TRBV4-2 | CASSQMTGSGNTIYF
TRBJ2-5 | TRBV6-5 | CASRLTGVETQYF